This TCR beta chain comes out of a study of T cell repertoires in cytomegalovirus infection. Study background: From public TCR beta signatures came an indication of both CMV infection and matching HLA type. Study conclusions and caveats: The study found HLA-C-restricted CMV-specific TCR beta clonotypes dominating the ex vivo response.

Germline-derived CDR1 and CDR2 are SSHAT and FNYEAQ (reference sequence). The CDR3 runs 15 residues. Germline trimming cut 3 bases from V and 5 bases from J; bases unmatched to any gene: 8. This clonotype was counted many times. Its antigen is still unknown. One entry per CDR3 protein, called by TCRdb with MiXCR from the reads. The table has around 270,000 distinct CDR3 sequences, around 9% seen once. The TCR was taken from a human donor in good health (CMV status not recorded). Some clones in this sample may be carry-over from other donors' samples. Sequencing was done on a sample of PBMCs. The chain links TRBV7-7 to TRBJ1-1; 8 bases map to TRBD1. The CDR3 region has the DNA TGTGCCAGCAGCTTCCATGGACAGGGAGGGACTGAAGCTTTCTTT. It translates to CASSFHGQGGTEAFF.